This is a list of T cell receptor beta chains from one sample in a study of cytomegalovirus exposure and HLA in healthy donors. Profiled with immunoSEQ multiplex PCR; TCRdb holds only in-frame clones, not every one. In the table there are more than 200,000 clones, more than 75% of which are singletons. What was sequenced was PBMCs. These receptors were obtained from a man in his forties in good health and CMV-seropositive. The CDR3 runs from the conserved cysteine through the conserved F or W. D genes are given only for firm matches. Clone size is given for some rows only: seen once, a few or many times, or a class if the clone is expanded.

CDR3nt: TGTGCCAGCAGTTACTCCGCCAACAGGAGCAATCAGCCCCAGCATTTT
CDR3aa: CASSYSANRSNQPQHF
d_gene: .
abundance: .
j_gene: TRBJ1-5
v_gene: TRBV6-6

CDR3nt: TGTGCCAGCAGTGAAGGGGGAGCTTTAGCCAAAAACATTCAGTACTTC
CDR3aa: CASSEGGALAKNIQYF
d_gene: .
abundance: .
j_gene: TRBJ2-4
v_gene: TRBV2

CDR3nt: TGCGCCAGCAGCCGCCCGGACAGGGGCGAAGGGACTGAAGCTTTCTTT
CDR3aa: CASSRPDRGEGTEAFF
d_gene: TRBD1
abundance: .
j_gene: TRBJ1-1
v_gene: TRBV5-1

CDR3nt: TGCAGCGCCATCAAGAGGGCGGGAATTAATGAAAAACTGTTTTTT
CDR3aa: CSAIKRAGINEKLFF
d_gene: .
abundance: .
j_gene: TRBJ1-4
v_gene: TRBV29-1

CDR3nt: TGTGCCAGCAGCCCGGGACAGTCTACCGGGGAGCTGTTTTTT
CDR3aa: CASSPGQSTGELFF
d_gene: TRBD1
abundance: once
j_gene: TRBJ2-2
v_gene: TRBV11-3

CDR3nt: TGCGCCAGCAGCCAAGACAGGGGCCTATCTGGGGCCAACGTCCTGACTTTC
CDR3aa: CASSQDRGLSGANVLTF
d_gene: .
abundance: .
j_gene: TRBJ2-6
v_gene: TRBV4-1

CDR3nt: TGTGCCAGCAGTTACGCAGGGAAGCAGTACTTC
CDR3aa: CASSYAGKQYF
d_gene: .
abundance: .
j_gene: TRBJ2-5
v_gene: TRBV6-6

CDR3nt: TGCAGCGTTGACTTAGCGGGAGGGGATGAGCAGTTCTTC
CDR3aa: CSVDLAGGDEQFF
d_gene: TRBD2
abundance: few
j_gene: TRBJ2-1
v_gene: TRBV29-1

CDR3nt: TGTGCCAGTAGTCGGACTAGCGCCCAAGAGACCCAGTACTTC
CDR3aa: CASSRTSAQETQYF
d_gene: TRBD2
abundance: .
j_gene: TRBJ2-5
v_gene: TRBV19

CDR3nt: TGTGCCAGTACCGCTCCTCCCCCGGACAGGTGGTCCGGGGCCAACGTCCTGACTTTC
CDR3aa: CASTAPPPDRWSGANVLTF
d_gene: TRBD1
abundance: .
j_gene: TRBJ2-6
v_gene: TRBV9